The subject of this entry is one TCR beta chain. CDR3 and TCR beta VDJ profiling relied on a genomic DNA template. TCRdb re-derived calls from the reads in MiXCR, one entry per CDR3 protein. Of around 200,000 distinct CDR3 sequences in the sample, 65% are singletons; the top ten hold about 60%. The sample is drawn from a study of CD8+CD57+ T cells in acquired aplastic anemia. CDR1 SGHRS and CDR2 YFSETQ come from the germline V gene. Trimming cost V 0 bases and J 4 bases; bases outside gene matches: 4. This CDR3 is built from 16 residues. In patients chosen for sequencing, flow cytometry had shown CD8+CD57+ cell expansion. Severe acquired aplastic anemia was the diagnosis recorded for all patients.

This receptor was taken from a human donor with aplastic anemia. Sequenced sample: sorted CD4+, CD8+, or CD8+CD57+ T cells (not recorded which) from PBMCs. This sequence joins TRBV5-1 and TRBJ1-2; 12 positions match TRBD1. In DNA, the CDR3 is TGCGCCAGCAGCTTGGCCCGGGACAGGGGGCTCTATGGCTACACCTTC. Protein sequence: CASSLARDRGLYGYTF. The complete variable domain, with remaining parts taken from reference TRBV5-1 and TRBJ1-2, reads KAGVTQTPRYLIKTRGQQVTLSCSPISGHRSVSWYQQTPGQGLQFLFEYFSETQRNKGNFPGRFSGRQFSNSRSEMNVSTLELGDSALYLCASSLARDRGLYGYTFGSGTRLTVV.